This entry is about one T cell receptor beta chain. This clonotype appeared a few times. The antigen this receptor binds is unknown. One base away there is no much larger clone; base qualities are not given. V lost 8 bases and J lost 0 bases; the stretch between them is 13 bases long. Measured from the cysteine to the phenylalanine, the CDR3 is 15 residues long. The sequence is cut down to CDR3 DNA, 45 bases in frame from base 1. The data were produced on an Illumina HiSeq 2500. Quantitative 5'-RACE with molecular barcodes was the method used to prepare the TCR beta libraries. The study's own analysis went as follows. A new computational method based on a probabilistic model of VDJ rearrangement was used to identify disease-linked TCR variants. Through fastp at Q25 and MiXCR, TCRdb rebuilt clones from the public reads, retaining in-frame beta chains. Every distinct CDR3 protein forms one entry, paired with its most common genes and DNA. TCRdb, not the authors, supplied the V and J calls. This sample gives approximately 540,000 distinct CDR3 sequences in total; about 13% of them show up just once. The ten largest account for around 7% of the sample.

This sample was taken from a study of CD8 T cells in ankylosing spondylitis (dated by TCRdb to the late 2010s). Context from the whole study: The study profiled T cell receptor beta repertoires in healthy donors and ankylosing spondylitis patients to find disease-linked TCR variants. The whole study cohort included about a hundred healthy donors and 20 to 25 ankylosing spondylitis patients. Peripheral blood samples were taken, and synovial fluid was additionally collected from ankylosing spondylitis patients. Findings and caveats that apply to the study as a whole: Some TCR beta motif variants had previously been reported in synovial fluid and blood of reactive arthritis patients, which suggested common disease-initiation mechanisms. Blood from ankylosing spondylitis patients appeared to be characterized by a TCR beta motif made up of seven or eight highly homologous amino acid variants. Significant enrichment of the disease-linked clones was reported in matched synovial fluid samples from ankylosing spondylitis patients. In peripheral blood, the disease-linked clones were found at relatively low frequencies and had a CD8+ phenotype.

Sequences were obtained from blood, either unsorted or a sorted T cell fraction (not recorded which). This chain joins TRBV12-3 or TRBV12-4 to TRBJ2-2, with TRBD2 perhaps the D gene, on 6 matching bases. The origin of this receptor is a male donor with ankylosing spondylitis. The CDR3 in this case is CASSPGGTNTGELFF. The DNA sequence follows: TGTGCCAGCTCGCCCGGCGGGACGAACACCGGGGAGCTGTTTTTT.